This record covers a single T cell receptor (beta chain). The CDR3 loop spans 13 amino acids. CDR1 DFQATT and CDR2 SNEGSKA come from the germline V gene (reference sequence). V was shortened by 2 bases and J by 0 bases, with 7 bases between the two germline ends. RNA, at about 0.5 to 1 ug, was reverse transcribed with random hexamers. Amplification of the TCR beta CDR3 was carried out by immunoSEQ multiplex PCR, which spanned a total of 54 Vbeta and 13 Jbeta segments. TCRdb reanalysed the immunoSEQ multiplex PCR reads using MiXCR and keeps one entry per CDR3 protein. The profile covers approximately 150,000 distinct CDR3 sequences, with over 85% appearing a single time and under 0.095% taken by the ten largest. This specimen comes from a study of CD8 T cells in Susac syndrome. TCR beta was sequenced from blood CD8+ and CD4+ T cells. Isolation of CD8+ and CD4+ T cells was performed negatively, whereas enrichment of TEMRA cells was done by FACS.

The sequence was collected from a human donor with multiple sclerosis. The chain joins TRBV20-1 to TRBJ1-1, with unresolved D. Sequenced material: CD4+ T cells from PBMCs. The CDR3 coding sequence is TGCAGTGCTAGAAACAGCTTGAACACTGAAGCTTTCTTT. Translation gives CSARNSLNTEAFF.